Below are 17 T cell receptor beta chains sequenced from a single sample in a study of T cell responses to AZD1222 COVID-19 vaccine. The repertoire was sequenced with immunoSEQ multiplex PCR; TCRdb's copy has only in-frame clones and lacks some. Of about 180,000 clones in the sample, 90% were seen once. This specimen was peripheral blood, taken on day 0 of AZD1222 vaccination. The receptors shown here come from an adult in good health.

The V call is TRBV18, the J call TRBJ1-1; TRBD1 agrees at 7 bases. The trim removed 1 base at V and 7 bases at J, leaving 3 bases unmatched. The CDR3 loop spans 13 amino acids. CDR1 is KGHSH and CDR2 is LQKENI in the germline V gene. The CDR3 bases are TGTGCCAGCTCACCACTGACAGGGTTTGAAGCTTTCTTT. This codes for CASSPLTGFEAFF.

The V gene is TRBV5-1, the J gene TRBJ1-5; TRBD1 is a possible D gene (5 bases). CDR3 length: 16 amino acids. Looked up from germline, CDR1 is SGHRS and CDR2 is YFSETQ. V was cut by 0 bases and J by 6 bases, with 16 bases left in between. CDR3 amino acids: CASSLGSQGSGQPQHF. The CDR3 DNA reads TGCGCCAGCAGCTTGGGTAGTCAGGGATCAGGTCAGCCCCAGCATTTT.

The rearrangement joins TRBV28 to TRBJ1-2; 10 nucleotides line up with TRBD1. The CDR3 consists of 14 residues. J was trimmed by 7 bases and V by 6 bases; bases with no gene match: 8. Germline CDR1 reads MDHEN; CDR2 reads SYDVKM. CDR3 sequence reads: CASSPGQGLSGYTF. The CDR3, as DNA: TGTGCCAGCAGCCCGGGACAGGGGCTGAGTGGCTACACCTTC.

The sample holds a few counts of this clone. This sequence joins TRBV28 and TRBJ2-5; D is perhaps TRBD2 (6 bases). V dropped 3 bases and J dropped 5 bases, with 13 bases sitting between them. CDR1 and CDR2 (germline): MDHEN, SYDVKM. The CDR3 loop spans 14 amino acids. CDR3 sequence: CASSLTGVGETQYF. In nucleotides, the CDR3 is TGTGCCAGCAGTTTGACGGGGGTTGGGGAGACCCAGTACTTC. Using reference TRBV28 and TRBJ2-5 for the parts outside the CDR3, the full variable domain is DVKVTQSSRYLVKRTGEKVFLECVQDMDHENMFWYRQDPGLGLRLIYFSYDVKMKEKGDIPEGYSVSREKKERFSLILESASTNQTSMYLCASSLTGVGETQYFGPGTRLLVL.

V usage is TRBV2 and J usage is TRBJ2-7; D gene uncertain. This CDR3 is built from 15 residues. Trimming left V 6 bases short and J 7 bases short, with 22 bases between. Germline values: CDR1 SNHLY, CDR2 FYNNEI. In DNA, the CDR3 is TGTGCCAGCAGCCCAGAACCCCCTCCTACCCGTGAGCAGTACTTC. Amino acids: CASSPEPPPTREQYF. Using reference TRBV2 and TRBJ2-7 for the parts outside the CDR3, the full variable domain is EPEVTQTPSHQVTQMGQEVILRCVPISNHLYFYWYRQILGQKVEFLVSFYNNEISEKSEIFDDQFSVERPDGSNFTLKIRSTKLEDSAMYFCASSPEPPPTREQYFGPGTRLTVT.

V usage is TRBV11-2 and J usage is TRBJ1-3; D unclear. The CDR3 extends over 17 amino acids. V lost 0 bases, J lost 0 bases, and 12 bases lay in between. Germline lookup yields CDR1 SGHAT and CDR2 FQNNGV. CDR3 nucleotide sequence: TGTGCCAGCAGCTTAGATAGGGCCGGCTTCTCTGGAAACACCATATATTTT. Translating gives CASSLDRAGFSGNTIYF.

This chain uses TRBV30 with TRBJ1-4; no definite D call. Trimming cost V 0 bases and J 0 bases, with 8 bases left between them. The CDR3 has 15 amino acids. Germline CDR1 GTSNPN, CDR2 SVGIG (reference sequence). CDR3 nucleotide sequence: TGTGCCTGGAGTGTAAGGAGCACAACTAATGAAAAACTGTTTTTT. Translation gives CAWSVRSTTNEKLFF.

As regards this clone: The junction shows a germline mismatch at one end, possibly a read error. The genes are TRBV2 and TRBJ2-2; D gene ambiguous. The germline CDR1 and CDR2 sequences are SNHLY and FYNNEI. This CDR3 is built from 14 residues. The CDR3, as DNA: TGTGCCAGCAGAGAAGTCATCAACACCGGGGAGCTGTTTTTT. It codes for CASREVINTGELFF.

The CDR3 sequence: CASSPSPGTGAYNSPLHF. For the CDR3, the DNA is TGTGCCAGCAGCCCCTCCCCCGGGACAGGGGCCTATAATTCACCCCTCCACTTT. This chain joins TRBV9 and TRBJ1-6, with 10 bases identical to TRBD1. Germline assignment: CDR1 SGDLS and CDR2 YYNGEE. V lost 4 bases and J lost 2; bases outside the gene matches: 9. This CDR3 comprises 18 residues.

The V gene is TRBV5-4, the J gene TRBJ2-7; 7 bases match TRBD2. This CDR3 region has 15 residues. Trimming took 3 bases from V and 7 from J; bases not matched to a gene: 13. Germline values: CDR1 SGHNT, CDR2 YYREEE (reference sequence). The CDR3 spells CASSSAGNLKWEQYF. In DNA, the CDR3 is TGTGCCAGCAGCTCAGCGGGGAACCTTAAGTGGGAGCAGTACTTC.

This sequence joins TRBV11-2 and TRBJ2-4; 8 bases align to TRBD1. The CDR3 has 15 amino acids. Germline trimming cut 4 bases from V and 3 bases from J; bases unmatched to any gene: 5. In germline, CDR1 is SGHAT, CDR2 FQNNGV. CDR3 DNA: TGTGCCAGCAGCTCTACAGGGGGTGGCAAAAACATTCAGTACTTC. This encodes CASSSTGGGKNIQYF.

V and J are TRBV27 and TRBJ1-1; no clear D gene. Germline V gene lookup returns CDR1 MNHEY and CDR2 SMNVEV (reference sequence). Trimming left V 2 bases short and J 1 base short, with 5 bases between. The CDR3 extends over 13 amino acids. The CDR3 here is CASSLVQNTEAFF. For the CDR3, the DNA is TGTGCCAGCAGTTTAGTCCAGAACACTGAAGCTTTCTTT.

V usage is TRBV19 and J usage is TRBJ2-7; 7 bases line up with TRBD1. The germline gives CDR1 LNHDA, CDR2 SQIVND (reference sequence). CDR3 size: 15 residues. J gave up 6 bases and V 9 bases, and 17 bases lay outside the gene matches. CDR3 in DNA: TGTGCCAGCAGTGACCAAACGACAGGGATAGGCGAGCAGTACTTC. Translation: CASSDQTTGIGEQYF. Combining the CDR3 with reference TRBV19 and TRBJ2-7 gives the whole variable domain DGGITQSPKYLFRKEGQNVTLSCEQNLNHDAMYWYRQDPGQGLRLIYYSQIVNDFQKGDIAEGYSVSREKKESFPLTVTSAQKNPTAFYLCASSDQTTGIGEQYFGPGTRLTVT.

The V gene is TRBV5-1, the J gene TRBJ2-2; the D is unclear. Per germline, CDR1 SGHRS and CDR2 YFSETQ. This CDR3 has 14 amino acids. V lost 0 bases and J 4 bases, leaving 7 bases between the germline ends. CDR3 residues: CASSLDRPTGELFF. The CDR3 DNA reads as TGCGCCAGCAGCTTGGACAGACCCACCGGGGAGCTGTTTTTT.

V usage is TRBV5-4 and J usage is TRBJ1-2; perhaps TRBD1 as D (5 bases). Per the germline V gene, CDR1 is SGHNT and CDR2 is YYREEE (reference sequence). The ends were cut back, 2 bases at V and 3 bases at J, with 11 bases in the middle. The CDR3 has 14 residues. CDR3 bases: TGTGCCAGCAGCTTAGGGACTGCTGACTATGGCTACACCTTC. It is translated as CASSLGTADYGYTF.

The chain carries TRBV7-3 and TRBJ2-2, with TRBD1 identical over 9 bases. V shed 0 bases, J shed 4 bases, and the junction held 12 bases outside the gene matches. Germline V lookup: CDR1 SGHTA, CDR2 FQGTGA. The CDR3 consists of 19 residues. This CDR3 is CASSLTPPGQGIRTGELFF. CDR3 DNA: TGTGCCAGCAGCTTAACTCCCCCTGGACAGGGGATTCGCACCGGGGAGCTGTTTTTT.

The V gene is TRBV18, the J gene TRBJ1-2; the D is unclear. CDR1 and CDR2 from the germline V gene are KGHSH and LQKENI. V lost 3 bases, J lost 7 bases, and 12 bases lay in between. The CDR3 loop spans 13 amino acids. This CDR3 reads CASSPGSSTGYTF. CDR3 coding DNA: TGTGCCAGCTCACCCGGGTCCTCAACTGGCTACACCTTC.